This TCR beta chain is from a study of cytomegalovirus exposure and HLA in healthy donors. Study results and limitations: V- and J-gene trimming in TCR beta was tied to a missense DCLRE1C variant by an analysis performed later.

CDR1 and CDR2 from the germline V gene are SGHVS and FNYEAQ. The CDR3 sequence is 15 residues long. V was clipped by 4 bases and J by 2 bases; unmatched bases: 6. In the PCR, 60 Vbeta and 13 Jbeta primers were used. This table comes from immunoSEQ multiplex PCR, and its TCRdb copy is limited to in-frame clones, with some not included. The sample shows 150,000 to 200,000 clones, roughly 89% of them seen only once. As concerns this clone: Its target is unknown.

Sequencing was done on a sample of PBMCs. V is TRBV7-6 and J is TRBJ2-7; 9 bases fit TRBD1. This TCR was recovered from a woman in her twenties or thirties in good health and CMV-seronegative. CDR3 DNA: TGTGCCAGCAGCTGGGGGGGGGACAGGGCCTACGAGCAGTACTTC. It specifies CASSWGGDRAYEQYF.